This entry describes one TCR beta chain. What it binds is not known. This entry is derived from a study of identical twins. Overall study findings and caveats: Abundant cord blood beta clonotypes carried fewer insertions; memory repertoires showed none. Those out-of-frame alpha sequences shared by twins showed an excess of low generation probability.

The CDR3 extends over 15 amino acids. Between the trimmed V and J ends, which lost 0 bases and 3 bases, there was a span of 9 bases. Germline V gene data show CDR1 as LNHNV and CDR2 as YYDKDF (reference sequence). TCRdb recomputed calls from the 5' RACE reads with MiXCR, one row per CDR3 protein. In the table there are under 450,000 distinct CDR3 sequences, approximately 17% of which are singletons. Sequences were obtained from naive T cells sorted from blood. This TCR derives from a man in his forties or fifties in good health. The V and J genes are TRBV15 and TRBJ2-1, with no clear D. Here the CDR3 DNA reads TGTGCCACCAGCAGAGACGGTGTCAGCTACAATGAGCAGTTCTTC. Translating gives CATSRDGVSYNEQFF.